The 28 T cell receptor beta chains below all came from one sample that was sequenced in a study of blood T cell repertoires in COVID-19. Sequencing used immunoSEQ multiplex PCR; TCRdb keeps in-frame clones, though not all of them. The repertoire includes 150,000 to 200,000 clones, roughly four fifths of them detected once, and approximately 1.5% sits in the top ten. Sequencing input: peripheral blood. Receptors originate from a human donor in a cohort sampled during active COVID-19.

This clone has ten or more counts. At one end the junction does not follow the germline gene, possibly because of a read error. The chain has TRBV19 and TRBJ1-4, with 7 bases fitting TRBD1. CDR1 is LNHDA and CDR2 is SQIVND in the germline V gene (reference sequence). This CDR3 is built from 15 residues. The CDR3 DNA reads TGTGCCAGTAGTGTAGATCAGGGGGTTAATGAAAAACTGTTTTTT. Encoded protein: CASSVDQGVNEKLFF.

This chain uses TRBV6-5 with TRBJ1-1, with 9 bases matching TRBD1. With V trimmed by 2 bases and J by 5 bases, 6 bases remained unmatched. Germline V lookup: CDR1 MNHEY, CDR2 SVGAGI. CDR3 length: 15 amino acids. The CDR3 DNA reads TGTGCCAGCAGTTACGGCGGACAGGGGAGAACTGAAGCTTTCTTT. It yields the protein CASSYGGQGRTEAFF.

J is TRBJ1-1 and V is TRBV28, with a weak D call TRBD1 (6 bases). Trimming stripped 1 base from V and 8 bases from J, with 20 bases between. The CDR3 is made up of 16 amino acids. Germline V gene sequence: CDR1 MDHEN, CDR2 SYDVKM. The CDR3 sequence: CASSLLAGAGPPEAFF. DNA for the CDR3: TGTGCCAGCAGTTTATTGGCAGGGGCCGGCCCCCCCGAAGCTTTCTTT.

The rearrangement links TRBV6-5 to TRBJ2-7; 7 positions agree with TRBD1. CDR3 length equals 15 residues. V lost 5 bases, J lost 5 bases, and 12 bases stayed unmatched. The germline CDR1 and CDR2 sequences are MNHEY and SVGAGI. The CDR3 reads CASSPRGKGGNEQYF. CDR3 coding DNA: TGTGCCAGCAGTCCCAGGGGTAAAGGGGGCAACGAGCAGTACTTC.

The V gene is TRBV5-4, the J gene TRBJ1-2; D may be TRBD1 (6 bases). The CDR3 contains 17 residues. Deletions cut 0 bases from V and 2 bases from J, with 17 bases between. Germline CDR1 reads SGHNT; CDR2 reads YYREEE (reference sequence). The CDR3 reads CASSLGGYRALNYGYTF. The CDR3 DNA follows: TGTGCCAGCAGCTTGGGGGGGTACAGGGCGTTGAACTATGGCTACACCTTC.

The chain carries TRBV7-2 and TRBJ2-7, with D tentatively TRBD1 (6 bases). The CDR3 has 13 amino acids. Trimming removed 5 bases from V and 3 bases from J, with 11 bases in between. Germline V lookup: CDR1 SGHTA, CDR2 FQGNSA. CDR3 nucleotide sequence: TGTGCCAGCAGCCCCCGGGACAACTACGAGCAGTACTTC. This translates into CASSPRDNYEQYF.

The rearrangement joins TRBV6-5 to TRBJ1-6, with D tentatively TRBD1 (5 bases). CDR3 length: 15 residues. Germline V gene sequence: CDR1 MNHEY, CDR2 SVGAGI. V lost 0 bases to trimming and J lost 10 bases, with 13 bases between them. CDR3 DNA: TGTGCCAGCAGTTACTCGGCAGCCCAGGGCTCACCCCTCCACTTT. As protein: CASSYSAAQGSPLHF.

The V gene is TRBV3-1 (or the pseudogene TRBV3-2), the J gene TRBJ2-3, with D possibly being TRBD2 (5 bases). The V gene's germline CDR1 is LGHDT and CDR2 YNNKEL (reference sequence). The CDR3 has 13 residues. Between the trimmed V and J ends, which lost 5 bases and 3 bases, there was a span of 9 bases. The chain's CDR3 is CASSSGETDTQYF. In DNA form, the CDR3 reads TGTGCCAGCAGCTCCGGGGAGACAGATACGCAGTATTTT.

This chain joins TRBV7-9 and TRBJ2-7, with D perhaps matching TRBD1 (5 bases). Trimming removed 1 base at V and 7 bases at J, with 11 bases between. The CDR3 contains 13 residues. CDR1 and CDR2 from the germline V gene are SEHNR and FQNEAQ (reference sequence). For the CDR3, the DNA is TGTGCCAGCAGCTTAGAAGGGGTGCGGGAGCAGTACTTC. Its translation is CASSLEGVREQYF.

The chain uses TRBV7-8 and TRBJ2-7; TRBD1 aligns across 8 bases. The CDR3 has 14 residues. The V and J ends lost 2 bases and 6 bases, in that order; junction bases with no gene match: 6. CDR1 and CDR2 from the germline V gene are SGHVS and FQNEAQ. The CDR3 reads CASSLTQGASEQYF. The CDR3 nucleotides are TGTGCCAGCAGCTTAACCCAGGGGGCCTCCGAGCAGTACTTC.

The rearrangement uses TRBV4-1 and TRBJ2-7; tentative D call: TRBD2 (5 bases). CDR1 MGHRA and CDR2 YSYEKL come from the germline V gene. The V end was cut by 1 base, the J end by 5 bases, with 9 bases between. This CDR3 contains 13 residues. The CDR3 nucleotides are TGCGCCAGCAGCCAAGCTTACGGGGACGAGCAGTACTTC. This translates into CASSQAYGDEQYF.

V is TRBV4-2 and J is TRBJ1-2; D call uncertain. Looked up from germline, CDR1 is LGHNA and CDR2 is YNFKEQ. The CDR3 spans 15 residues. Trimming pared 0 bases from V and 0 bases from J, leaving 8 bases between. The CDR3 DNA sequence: TGTGCCAGCAGCCAAGATTCCAGTTCTAACTATGGCTACACCTTC. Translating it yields CASSQDSSSNYGYTF.

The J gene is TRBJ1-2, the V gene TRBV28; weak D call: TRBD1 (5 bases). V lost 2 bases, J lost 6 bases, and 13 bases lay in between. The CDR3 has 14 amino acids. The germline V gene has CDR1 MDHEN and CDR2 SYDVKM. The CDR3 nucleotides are TGTGCCAGCAGTTTACAGGGTTGGGGGGATGGCTACACCTTC. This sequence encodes CASSLQGWGDGYTF.

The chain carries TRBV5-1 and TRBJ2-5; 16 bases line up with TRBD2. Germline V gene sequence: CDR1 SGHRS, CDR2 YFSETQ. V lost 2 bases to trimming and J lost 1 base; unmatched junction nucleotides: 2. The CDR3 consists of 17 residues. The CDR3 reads CASSFGTSGGAQETQYF. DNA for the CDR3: TGCGCCAGCAGCTTCGGGACTAGCGGGGGGGCCCAAGAGACCCAGTACTTC.

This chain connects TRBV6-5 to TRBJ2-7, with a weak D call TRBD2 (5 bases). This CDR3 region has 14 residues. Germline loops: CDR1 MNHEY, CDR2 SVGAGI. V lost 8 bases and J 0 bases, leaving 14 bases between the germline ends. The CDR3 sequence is CASASPADSYEQYF. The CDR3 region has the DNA TGTGCCAGCGCTTCCCCAGCGGACTCCTACGAGCAGTACTTC.

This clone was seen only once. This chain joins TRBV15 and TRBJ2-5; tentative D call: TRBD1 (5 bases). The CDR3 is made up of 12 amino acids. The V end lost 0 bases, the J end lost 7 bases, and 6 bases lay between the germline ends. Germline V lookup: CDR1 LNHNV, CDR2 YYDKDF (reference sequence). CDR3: CATSRERGTQYF. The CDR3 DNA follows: TGTGCCACCAGCAGAGAAAGGGGGACCCAGTACTTC.

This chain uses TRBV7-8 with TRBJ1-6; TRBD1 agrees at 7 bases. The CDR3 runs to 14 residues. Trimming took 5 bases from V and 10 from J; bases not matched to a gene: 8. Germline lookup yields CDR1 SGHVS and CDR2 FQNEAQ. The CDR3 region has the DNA TGTGCCAGCAGCACCCGGGACAGTAAATCACCCCTCCACTTT. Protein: CASSTRDSKSPLHF. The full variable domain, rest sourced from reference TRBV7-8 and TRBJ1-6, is GAGVSQSPRYKVAKRGQDVALRCDPISGHVSLFWYQQALGQGPEFLTYFQNEAQLDKSGLPSDRFFAERPEGSVSTLKIQRTQQEDSAVYLCASSTRDSKSPLHFGNGTRLTVT.

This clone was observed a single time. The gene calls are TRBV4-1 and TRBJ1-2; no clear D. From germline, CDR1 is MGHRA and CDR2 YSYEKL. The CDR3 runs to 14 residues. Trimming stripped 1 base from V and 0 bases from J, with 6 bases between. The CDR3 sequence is CASSQGQANYGYTF. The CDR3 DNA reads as TGCGCCAGCAGCCAAGGACAAGCTAACTATGGCTACACCTTC.

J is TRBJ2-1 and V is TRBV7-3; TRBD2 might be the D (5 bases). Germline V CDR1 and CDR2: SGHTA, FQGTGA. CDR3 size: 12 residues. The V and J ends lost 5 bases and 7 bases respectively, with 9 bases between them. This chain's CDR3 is CASSRERNEQFF. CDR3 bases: TGTGCCAGCAGCCGTGAGCGGAATGAGCAGTTCTTC.

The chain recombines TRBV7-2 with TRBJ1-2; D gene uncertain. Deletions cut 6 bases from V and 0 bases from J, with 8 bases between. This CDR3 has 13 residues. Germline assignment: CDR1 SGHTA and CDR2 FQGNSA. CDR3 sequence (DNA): TGTGCCAGCAGACGGGATCCTAACTATGGCTACACCTTC. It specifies CASRRDPNYGYTF.

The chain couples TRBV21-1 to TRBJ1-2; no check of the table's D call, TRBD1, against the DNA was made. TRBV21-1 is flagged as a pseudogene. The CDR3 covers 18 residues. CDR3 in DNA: TGTGCCAGCACCCATCCCTTGAGGGGGCGACCCTTAAACTATGGCTACACCTTC. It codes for CASTHPLRGRPLNYGYTF.

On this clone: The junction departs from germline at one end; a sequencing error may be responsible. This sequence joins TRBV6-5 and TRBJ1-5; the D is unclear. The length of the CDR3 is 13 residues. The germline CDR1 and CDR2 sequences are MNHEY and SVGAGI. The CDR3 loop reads CASRYSGDTPQHF. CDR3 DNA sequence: TGTGCCAGCCGTTATTCCGGGGATACGCCCCAGCATTTT.

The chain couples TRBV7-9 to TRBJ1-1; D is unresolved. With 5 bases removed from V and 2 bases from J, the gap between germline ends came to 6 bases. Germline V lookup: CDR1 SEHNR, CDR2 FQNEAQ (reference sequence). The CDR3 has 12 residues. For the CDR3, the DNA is TGTGCCAGCAGCGTAATAAACACTGAAGCTTTCTTT. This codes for CASSVINTEAFF.

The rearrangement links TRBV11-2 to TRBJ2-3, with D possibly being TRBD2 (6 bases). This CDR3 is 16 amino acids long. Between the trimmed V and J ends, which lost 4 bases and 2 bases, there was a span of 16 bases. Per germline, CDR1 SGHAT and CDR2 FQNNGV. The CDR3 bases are TGTGCCAGCAGCTACGGGGACTGGCTCATCACAGATACGCAGTATTTT. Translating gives CASSYGDWLITDTQYF.

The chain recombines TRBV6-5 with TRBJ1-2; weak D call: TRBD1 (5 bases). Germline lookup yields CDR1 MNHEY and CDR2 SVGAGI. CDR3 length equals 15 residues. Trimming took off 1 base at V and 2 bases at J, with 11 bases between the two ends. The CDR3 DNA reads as TGTGCCAGCAGTTACTTGGGGGGTGGGAACTATGGCTACACCTTC. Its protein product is CASSYLGGGNYGYTF.

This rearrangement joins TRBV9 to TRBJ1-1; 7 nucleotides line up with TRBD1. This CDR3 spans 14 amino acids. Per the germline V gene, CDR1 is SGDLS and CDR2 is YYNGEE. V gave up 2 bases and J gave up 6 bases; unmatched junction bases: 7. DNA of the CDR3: TGTGCCAGCAGCGTCCCCGACAGGGCCCCTGAAGCTTTCTTT. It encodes CASSVPDRAPEAFF. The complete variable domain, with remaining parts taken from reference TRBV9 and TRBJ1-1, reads DSGVTQTPKHLITATGQRVTLRCSPRSGDLSVYWYQQSLDQGLQFLIQYYNGEERAKGNILERFSAQQFPDLHSELNLSSLELGDSALYFCASSVPDRAPEAFFGQGTRLTVV.

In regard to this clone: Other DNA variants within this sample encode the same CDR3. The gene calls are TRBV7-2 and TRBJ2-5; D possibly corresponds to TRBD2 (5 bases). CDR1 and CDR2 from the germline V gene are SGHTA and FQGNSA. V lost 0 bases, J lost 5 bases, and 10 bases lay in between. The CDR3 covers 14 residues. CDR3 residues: CASSLAGAQETQYF. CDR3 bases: TGTGCCAGCAGCTTAGCGGGAGCACAGGAGACCCAGTACTTC.

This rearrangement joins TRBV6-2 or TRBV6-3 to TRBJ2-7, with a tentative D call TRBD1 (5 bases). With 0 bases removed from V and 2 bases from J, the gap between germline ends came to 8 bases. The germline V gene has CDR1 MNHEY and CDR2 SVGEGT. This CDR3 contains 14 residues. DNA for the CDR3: TGTGCCAGCAGTTACTCGGGGCGCACCTACGAGCAGTACTTC. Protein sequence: CASSYSGRTYEQYF.